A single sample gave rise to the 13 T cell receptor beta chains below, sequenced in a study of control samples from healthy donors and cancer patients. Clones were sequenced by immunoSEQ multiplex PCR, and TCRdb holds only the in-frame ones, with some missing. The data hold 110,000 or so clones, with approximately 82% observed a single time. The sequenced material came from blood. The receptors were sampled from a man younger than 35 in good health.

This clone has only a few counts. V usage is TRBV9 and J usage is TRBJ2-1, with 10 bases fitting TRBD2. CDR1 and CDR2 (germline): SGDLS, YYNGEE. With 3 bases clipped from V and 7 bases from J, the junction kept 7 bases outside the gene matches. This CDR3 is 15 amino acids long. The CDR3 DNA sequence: TGTGCCAGCAGCGCCTCCGGGACTAGCGCGAATGAGCAGTTCTTC. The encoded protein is CASSASGTSANEQFF.

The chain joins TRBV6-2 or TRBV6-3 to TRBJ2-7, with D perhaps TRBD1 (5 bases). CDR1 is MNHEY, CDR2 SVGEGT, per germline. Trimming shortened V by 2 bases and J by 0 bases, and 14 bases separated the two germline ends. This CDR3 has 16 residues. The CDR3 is CASSYPTARGSYEQYF. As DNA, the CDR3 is TGTGCCAGCAGTTACCCGACAGCAAGAGGCTCCTACGAGCAGTACTTC.

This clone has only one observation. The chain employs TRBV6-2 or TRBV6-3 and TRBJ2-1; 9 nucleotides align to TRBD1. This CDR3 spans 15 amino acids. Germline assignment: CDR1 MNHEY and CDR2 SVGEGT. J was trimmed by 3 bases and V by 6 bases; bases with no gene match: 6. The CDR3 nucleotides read TGTGCCAGCAGCCGCGGGACAGGGATCTACAATGAGCAGTTCTTC. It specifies CASSRGTGIYNEQFF.

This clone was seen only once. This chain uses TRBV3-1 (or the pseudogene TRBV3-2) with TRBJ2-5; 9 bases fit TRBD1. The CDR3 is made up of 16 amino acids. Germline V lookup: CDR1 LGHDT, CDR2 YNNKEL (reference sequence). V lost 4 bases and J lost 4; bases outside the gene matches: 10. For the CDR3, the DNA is TGTGCCAGCAGCCGATCCGGGGACAGGGAACGAGAGACCCAGTACTTC. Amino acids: CASSRSGDRERETQYF.

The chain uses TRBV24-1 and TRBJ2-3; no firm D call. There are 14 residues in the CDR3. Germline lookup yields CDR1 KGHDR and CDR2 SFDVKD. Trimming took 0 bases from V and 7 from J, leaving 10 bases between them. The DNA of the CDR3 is TGTGCCACCAGTGATTTGGATCTGGGGAATACGCAGTATTTT. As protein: CATSDLDLGNTQYF.

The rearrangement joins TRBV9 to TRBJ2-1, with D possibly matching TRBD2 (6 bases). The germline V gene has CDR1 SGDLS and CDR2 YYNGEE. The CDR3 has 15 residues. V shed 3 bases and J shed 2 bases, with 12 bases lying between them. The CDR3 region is CASSALAETYNEQFF. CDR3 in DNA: TGTGCCAGCAGCGCCTTAGCGGAAACCTACAATGAGCAGTTCTTC.

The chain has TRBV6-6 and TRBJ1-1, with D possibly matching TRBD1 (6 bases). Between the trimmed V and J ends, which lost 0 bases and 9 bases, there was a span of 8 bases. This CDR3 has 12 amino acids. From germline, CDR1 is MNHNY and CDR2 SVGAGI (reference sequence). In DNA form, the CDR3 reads TGTGCCAGCAGTTACTCCGGGACAAAAGCTTTCTTT. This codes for CASSYSGTKAFF.

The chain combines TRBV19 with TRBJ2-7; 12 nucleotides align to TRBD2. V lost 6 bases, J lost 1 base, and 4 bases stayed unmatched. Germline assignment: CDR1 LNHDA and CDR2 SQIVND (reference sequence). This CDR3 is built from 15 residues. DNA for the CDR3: TGTGCCAGTAGCCCGACTAGCGGGGGATCCTACGAGCAGTACTTC. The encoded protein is CASSPTSGGSYEQYF.

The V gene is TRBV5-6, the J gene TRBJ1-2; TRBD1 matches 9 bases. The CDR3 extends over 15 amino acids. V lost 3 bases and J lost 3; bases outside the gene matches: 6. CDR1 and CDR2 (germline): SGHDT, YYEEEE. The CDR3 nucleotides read TGTGCCAGCAGCTCCACCGGGACAGGGCACTATGGCTACACCTTC. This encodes CASSSTGTGHYGYTF.

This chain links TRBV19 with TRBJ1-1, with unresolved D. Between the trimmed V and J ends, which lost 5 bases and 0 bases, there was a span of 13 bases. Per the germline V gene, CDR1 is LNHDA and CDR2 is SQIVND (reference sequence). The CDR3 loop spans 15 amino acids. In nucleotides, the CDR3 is TGTGCCAGTAGTGGACGACGGTATATGAACACTGAAGCTTTCTTT. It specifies CASSGRRYMNTEAFF.

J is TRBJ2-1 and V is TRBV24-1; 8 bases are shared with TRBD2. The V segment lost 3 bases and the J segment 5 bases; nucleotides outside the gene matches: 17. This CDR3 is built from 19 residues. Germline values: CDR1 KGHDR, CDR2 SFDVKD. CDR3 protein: CATSDPRSGGLEFDNEQFF. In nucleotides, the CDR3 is TGTGCCACCAGTGATCCCCGGAGCGGGGGCCTCGAGTTTGACAATGAGCAGTTCTTC.

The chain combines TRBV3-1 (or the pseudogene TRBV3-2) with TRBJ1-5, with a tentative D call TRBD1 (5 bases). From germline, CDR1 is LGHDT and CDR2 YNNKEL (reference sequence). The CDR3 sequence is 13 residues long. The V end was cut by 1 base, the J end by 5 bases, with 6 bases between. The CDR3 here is CASSQGGDQPQHF. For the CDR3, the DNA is TGTGCCAGCAGCCAAGGGGGGGATCAGCCCCAGCATTTT.

The CDR3 region is CASSSIGEAFF. In DNA, the CDR3 is TGTGCCAGCAGCTCCATAGGTGAAGCTTTCTTT. The V and J genes are TRBV11-2 and TRBJ1-1; no clear D. The CDR3 has 11 amino acids. Trimming removed 4 bases at V and 7 bases at J, with 7 bases between. Germline V gene data show CDR1 as SGHAT and CDR2 as FQNNGV.